Listed below are T cell receptor beta chains from one sample, sequenced in a study of blood T cell repertoires in COVID-19. This table comes from immunoSEQ multiplex PCR, and its TCRdb copy is limited to in-frame clones, with some not included. The sample has over 40,000 clones, approximately 90% seen once; the top ten hold about 12%. Sample: peripheral blood. These receptors originate from a human donor in a cohort sampled during active COVID-19. Each CDR3 is given with its conserved first and last residue. A D gene is named only where the DNA matches it firmly. The size entry is marked missing in some rows and otherwise reads once, few, many or a size class.

j_call: TRBJ1-2; clone_size: NA; d_call: NA; v_call: TRBV7-2; cdr3_nt: TGTGCCAGCAGCTTACGGTCCACCCCTGGCTACACCTTC; cdr3_aa: CASSLRSTPGYTF
j_call: TRBJ1-3; clone_size: NA; d_call: NA; v_call: TRBV11-2; cdr3_nt: TGTGCCAGCAGCTTAGGGGAGGGGAGAGGAAACACCATATATTTT; cdr3_aa: CASSLGEGRGNTIYF
j_call: TRBJ2-3; clone_size: NA; d_call: TRBD1; v_call: TRBV7-9; cdr3_nt: TGTGCCAGCAGCCTCTATGGACAGGGGCAACGCACAGATACGCAGTATTTT; cdr3_aa: CASSLYGQGQRTDTQYF
j_call: TRBJ2-2; clone_size: few; d_call: NA; v_call: TRBV5-4; cdr3_nt: TGTGCCAGCAGCGTACGACAGTCCACCGGGGAGCTGTTTTTT; cdr3_aa: CASSVRQSTGELFF
j_call: TRBJ2-7; clone_size: few; d_call: TRBD1; v_call: TRBV2; cdr3_nt: TGTGCCAGCAGTGGACCAGGGGGCTACGAGCAGTACTTC; cdr3_aa: CASSGPGGYEQYF
j_call: TRBJ2-2; clone_size: NA; d_call: TRBD1; v_call: TRBV29-1; cdr3_nt: TGCAGCGCCACGGCCAGGGGGAATAGCGGGGAGCTGTTTTTT; cdr3_aa: CSATARGNSGELFF
j_call: TRBJ2-7; clone_size: NA; d_call: NA; v_call: TRBV7-8; cdr3_nt: TGTGCCAGCAGCTTTGGTTGGAGGCAGTACTTC; cdr3_aa: CASSFGWRQYF
j_call: TRBJ1-5; clone_size: NA; d_call: NA; v_call: TRBV28; cdr3_nt: TGTGCCAGCAGTCTAATATTCGGGCCCCAGCATTTT; cdr3_aa: CASSLIFGPQHF
j_call: TRBJ1-1; clone_size: NA; d_call: NA; v_call: TRBV19; cdr3_nt: TGTGCCAGTAGTAGCCTGGTCGTCTCGCTCAGTACTGAAGCTTTCTTT; cdr3_aa: CASSSLVVSLSTEAFF
j_call: TRBJ2-3; clone_size: once; d_call: TRBD2; v_call: TRBV9; cdr3_nt: TGTGCCAGCAGCGTAGGGGACGGGAGGACCACAGATACGCAGTATTTT; cdr3_aa: CASSVGDGRTTDTQYF
j_call: TRBJ2-2; clone_size: few; d_call: NA; v_call: TRBV4-3; cdr3_nt: TGCGCCAGCAGCCAAGAAGCTGGTACCCGGGAGCTGTTTTTT; cdr3_aa: CASSQEAGTRELFF
j_call: TRBJ2-2; clone_size: NA; d_call: NA; v_call: TRBV3-1/TRBV3-2; cdr3_nt: TGTGCCAGCAGCCCGTTTTCTGCCGGGGAGCTGTTTTTT; cdr3_aa: CASSPFSAGELFF
j_call: TRBJ2-7; clone_size: NA; d_call: NA; v_call: TRBV6-2/TRBV6-3; cdr3_nt: TGTGCCAGCAGTTACTCCCTGGGGCAGCCATTCTACGAGCAGTACTTC; cdr3_aa: CASSYSLGQPFYEQYF
j_call: TRBJ1-2; clone_size: NA; d_call: TRBD1; v_call: TRBV6-5; cdr3_nt: TGTGCCAGCAGGACAGGGATCGCCTATGGCTACACCTTC; cdr3_aa: CASRTGIAYGYTF
j_call: TRBJ1-6; clone_size: NA; d_call: TRBD1; v_call: TRBV9; cdr3_nt: TGTGCCAGCAGCGCAGCCGGGACAGGGGTGTCACCCCTCCACTTT; cdr3_aa: CASSAAGTGVSPLHF
j_call: TRBJ2-3; clone_size: NA; d_call: NA; v_call: TRBV5-1; cdr3_nt: TGCGCCAGCAGCTTTCGACAGCGCACAGATACGCAGTATTTT; cdr3_aa: CASSFRQRTDTQYF
j_call: TRBJ2-6; clone_size: NA; d_call: TRBD1; v_call: TRBV4-2; cdr3_nt: TGTGCCAGCAAATTCGGGACAGCAGTTTTTTCTGGGGCCAACGTCCTGACTTTC; cdr3_aa: CASKFGTAVFSGANVLTF
j_call: TRBJ2-7; clone_size: NA; d_call: NA; v_call: TRBV18; cdr3_nt: TGTGCCAGCTCGTCCCCGGGTCTAACTATTGCCCGTTTC; cdr3_aa: CASSSPGLTIARF
j_call: TRBJ1-3; clone_size: once; d_call: TRBD1; v_call: TRBV11-2; cdr3_nt: TGTGCCAGCAGCTCTACCGGGACAGGAACCTCTGGAAACACCATATATTTT; cdr3_aa: CASSSTGTGTSGNTIYF
j_call: TRBJ2-7; clone_size: NA; d_call: NA; v_call: TRBV5-1; cdr3_nt: TGCGCCAGCAGCTTGGAGCAGGGAAAGCAGTACTTC; cdr3_aa: CASSLEQGKQYF
j_call: TRBJ1-1; clone_size: NA; d_call: TRBD1; v_call: TRBV6-4; cdr3_nt: TGTGCCAGCAGTGCCAGACAGGGGGGGACTGAAGCTTTCTTT; cdr3_aa: CASSARQGGTEAFF
j_call: TRBJ1-2; clone_size: NA; d_call: NA; v_call: TRBV2; cdr3_nt: TGTGCCAGGGGTCAGGGTCACCCTGAGTATTATGGCTACACCTTC; cdr3_aa: CARGQGHPEYYGYTF
j_call: TRBJ1-5; clone_size: NA; d_call: NA; v_call: TRBV19; cdr3_nt: TGTGCCAGTAGCCAACTCGCCACCAATCAGCCCCAGCATTTT; cdr3_aa: CASSQLATNQPQHF
j_call: TRBJ2-7; clone_size: NA; d_call: NA; v_call: TRBV7-2; cdr3_nt: TGTGCCAGCAGTCGACGGGGGTACGAGCAGTACTTC; cdr3_aa: CASSRRGYEQYF
j_call: TRBJ2-2; clone_size: NA; d_call: NA; v_call: TRBV11-2; cdr3_nt: TGTGCCAGCAGCTTGCAGGAGGGACGATGGGGAAACACCGGGGAGCTGTTTTTT; cdr3_aa: CASSLQEGRWGNTGELFF
j_call: TRBJ1-5; clone_size: NA; d_call: TRBD1; v_call: TRBV7-2; cdr3_nt: TGTGCCAGCAGCCCCGGACAGGGAATGTGGCAGCCCCAGCATTTT; cdr3_aa: CASSPGQGMWQPQHF
j_call: TRBJ2-1; clone_size: NA; d_call: NA; v_call: TRBV7-2; cdr3_nt: TGTGCCAGCAGCTTCCGGGATGAGCAGTTCTTC; cdr3_aa: CASSFRDEQFF
j_call: TRBJ2-7; clone_size: once; d_call: NA; v_call: TRBV7-6; cdr3_nt: TGTGCCAGCAGCCCACGGACAGTGCCCTACGAGCAGTACTTC; cdr3_aa: CASSPRTVPYEQYF
j_call: TRBJ1-6; clone_size: few; d_call: TRBD1; v_call: TRBV2; cdr3_nt: TGTGCCAGCAGTGAACTGACCGGGACAGGGAGGGCCTATAATTCACCCCTCCACTTT; cdr3_aa: CASSELTGTGRAYNSPLHF
j_call: TRBJ1-6; clone_size: NA; d_call: NA; v_call: TRBV7-3; cdr3_nt: TGTGCCAGCAGCTTAAGCCAAGCCAATAATTCACCCCTCCACTTT; cdr3_aa: CASSLSQANNSPLHF
j_call: TRBJ2-5; clone_size: NA; d_call: NA; v_call: TRBV5-1; cdr3_nt: TGCGCCAGCAGCTTGGTCGGAGCTCAGGAGACCCAGTACTTC; cdr3_aa: CASSLVGAQETQYF
j_call: TRBJ2-3; clone_size: NA; d_call: TRBD2; v_call: TRBV13; cdr3_nt: TGTGCCAGCAGCTCTAGCGGGGGCACAGATACGCAGTATTTT; cdr3_aa: CASSSSGGTDTQYF
j_call: TRBJ1-1; clone_size: NA; d_call: NA; v_call: TRBV19; cdr3_nt: TGTGCCAGTAGTACCACAGGACGCACTGAAGCTTTCTTT; cdr3_aa: CASSTTGRTEAFF
j_call: TRBJ2-1; clone_size: NA; d_call: TRBD2; v_call: TRBV20-1; cdr3_nt: TGCAGTGCCGTAGCGGGGATGCAGTTCTTC; cdr3_aa: CSAVAGMQFF
j_call: TRBJ2-1; clone_size: few; d_call: TRBD1; v_call: TRBV7-2; cdr3_nt: TGTGCCAGCAGCCCTAGCCGGGACAGGGGGGGGAAGCAGTTCTTC; cdr3_aa: CASSPSRDRGGKQFF
j_call: TRBJ1-2; clone_size: once; d_call: NA; v_call: TRBV19; cdr3_nt: TGTGCCAGTAGGCTACAGGGTATCCTTGAGGGCTACACCTTC; cdr3_aa: CASRLQGILEGYTF
j_call: TRBJ2-2; clone_size: few; d_call: NA; v_call: TRBV12-3/TRBV12-4; cdr3_nt: TGTGCCAGCAGTTTTCGGAGCACCGGGGAGCTGTTTTTT; cdr3_aa: CASSFRSTGELFF
j_call: TRBJ2-3; clone_size: NA; d_call: TRBD2; v_call: TRBV29-1; cdr3_nt: TGCAGCGTTGAAGGGGGAGGGGATTTCACGCAGTATTTT; cdr3_aa: CSVEGGGDFTQYF
j_call: TRBJ1-6; clone_size: NA; d_call: NA; v_call: TRBV27; cdr3_nt: TGTGCCAGCAGTCTCCGGACAGACTCACCCCTCCACTTT; cdr3_aa: CASSLRTDSPLHF
j_call: TRBJ2-3; clone_size: NA; d_call: TRBD1; v_call: TRBV7-2; cdr3_nt: TGTGCCAGCAGCTACAGGGGCGGCACAGATACGCAGTATTTT; cdr3_aa: CASSYRGGTDTQYF
j_call: TRBJ1-1; clone_size: NA; d_call: NA; v_call: TRBV6-2/TRBV6-3; cdr3_nt: TGTGCCAGCAGTTTTCGGACTCAGAACACTGAAGCTTTCTTT; cdr3_aa: CASSFRTQNTEAFF
j_call: TRBJ2-2; clone_size: once; d_call: TRBD1; v_call: TRBV6-5; cdr3_nt: TGTGCCAGTGTTGGGGGACAGATTAACACCGGGGAGCTGTTTTTT; cdr3_aa: CASVGGQINTGELFF
j_call: TRBJ2-7; clone_size: NA; d_call: TRBD2; v_call: TRBV7-2; cdr3_nt: TGTGCCAGCAGCTCAGGACTAGCGGTCCCCTACGAGCAGTACTTC; cdr3_aa: CASSSGLAVPYEQYF
j_call: TRBJ1-2; clone_size: NA; d_call: NA; v_call: TRBV7-2; cdr3_nt: TGTGCCAGCACGGTTGGGGGGGATGGTTCCTATGGCTACACCTTC; cdr3_aa: CASTVGGDGSYGYTF
j_call: TRBJ2-3; clone_size: NA; d_call: TRBD1; v_call: TRBV11-1; cdr3_nt: TGTGCCAGCGGGACAGGAAGCACAGATACGCAGTATTTT; cdr3_aa: CASGTGSTDTQYF
j_call: TRBJ2-4; clone_size: NA; d_call: NA; v_call: TRBV11-2; cdr3_nt: TGTGCCACTAAAGGACTACTTCGAGCCAAAAACATTCAGTACTTC; cdr3_aa: CATKGLLRAKNIQYF
j_call: TRBJ2-7; clone_size: NA; d_call: NA; v_call: TRBV2; cdr3_nt: TGTGCCAGCAGTGAACACAGGGTAGACTACGAGCAGTACTTC; cdr3_aa: CASSEHRVDYEQYF
j_call: TRBJ1-5; clone_size: NA; d_call: NA; v_call: TRBV7-2; cdr3_nt: TGTGCCAGCAGCTTACTTCGGAGTCAGCCCCAGCATTTT; cdr3_aa: CASSLLRSQPQHF
j_call: TRBJ1-1; clone_size: NA; d_call: NA; v_call: TRBV4-1; cdr3_nt: TGCGCCAGCAGCCCAGTGGCGGGAGTTCGGCGAACTGAAGCTTTCTTT; cdr3_aa: CASSPVAGVRRTEAFF
j_call: TRBJ2-1; clone_size: once; d_call: NA; v_call: TRBV7-8; cdr3_nt: TGTGCCAGCAGCTTCACCCAACCAACCCGCGGGGCCTCGTCTGAGCAGTTCTTC; cdr3_aa: CASSFTQPTRGASSEQFF
j_call: TRBJ1-1; clone_size: NA; d_call: TRBD1; v_call: TRBV5-1; cdr3_nt: TGCGCCAGCAGCCCGGCCCAGGGGGGCACTGAAGCTTTCTTT; cdr3_aa: CASSPAQGGTEAFF
j_call: TRBJ2-3; clone_size: NA; d_call: TRBD2; v_call: TRBV5-1; cdr3_nt: TGCGCCAGCAGCTTCGGGGGGTCTAGCCCTTTCACAGATACGCAGTATTTT; cdr3_aa: CASSFGGSSPFTDTQYF